This TCR beta chain was sequenced for a study of blood T cell repertoires in COVID-19. The assay was immunoSEQ multiplex PCR, and TCRdb's table has in-frame clones only and misses some. The table shows around 140,000 clones, with approximately 87% occurring only once. The CDR3 has 14 amino acids. Trimming shortened V by 3 bases and J by 0 bases, and 7 bases separated the two germline ends. Germline CDR1 SGDLS, CDR2 YYNGEE. Self-reported history from a screening survey and questionnaire set each donor's cohort. The clonotype comes from a man in his fifties in a cohort exposed to, infected with or recovered from COVID-19 (not recorded which). The sequencing input was PBMCs or T cells enriched from blood (not recorded which). The chain carries TRBV9 and TRBJ1-3; D unresolved. The CDR3 loop is CASSAPSSGNTIYF. The CDR3 nucleotides are TGTGCCAGCAGCGCACCGAGCTCTGGAAACACCATATATTTT.